The clone carrying this TCR beta chain turned up a few times. Amplification of TCR beta CDR3 regions used RNA as the template. Primed by the HTBI set, a first-round RT-PCR was run on the TCR CDR3. TCRdb re-called the multiplex PCR reads through MiXCR, storing one row per CDR3 protein. The sample lists hundreds of thousands of distinct CDR3 sequences, about a fifth seen once, with about 34% in the top ten. These data belong to a study of T cells in Graves' hyperthyroidism and ophthalmopathy. The V gene end was trimmed by 5 bases and the J gene end by 2 bases; junction bases not matched to a gene: 2. Germline V CDR1 and CDR2: LNHDA, SQIVND (reference sequence). This CDR3 has 14 amino acids.

The chain carries TRBV19 and TRBJ2-4; 8 bases agree with TRBD2. Sequenced input: blood. The source of this sequence is a young man with Graves' ophthalmopathy. Written as DNA, the CDR3 is TGTGCCAGTAGTTCGGGGGGGTCCAAAAACATTCAGTACTTC. Translation: CASSSGGSKNIQYF.